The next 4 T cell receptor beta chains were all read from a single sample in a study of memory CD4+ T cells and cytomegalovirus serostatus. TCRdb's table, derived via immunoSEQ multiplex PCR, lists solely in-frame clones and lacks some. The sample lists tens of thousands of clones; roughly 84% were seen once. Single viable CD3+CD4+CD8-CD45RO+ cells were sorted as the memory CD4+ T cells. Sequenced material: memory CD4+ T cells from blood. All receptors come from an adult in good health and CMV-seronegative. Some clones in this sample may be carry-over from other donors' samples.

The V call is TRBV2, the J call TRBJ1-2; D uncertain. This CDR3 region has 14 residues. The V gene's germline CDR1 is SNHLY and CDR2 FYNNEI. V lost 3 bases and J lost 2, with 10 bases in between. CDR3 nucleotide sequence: TGTGCCAGCAGTGATGTGGCAGGCAACTATGGCTACACCTTC. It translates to CASSDVAGNYGYTF.

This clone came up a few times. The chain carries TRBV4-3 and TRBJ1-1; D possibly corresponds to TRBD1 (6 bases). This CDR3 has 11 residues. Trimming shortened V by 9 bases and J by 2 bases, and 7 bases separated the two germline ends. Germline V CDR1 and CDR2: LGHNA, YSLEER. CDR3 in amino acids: CARGANTEAFF. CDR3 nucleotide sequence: TGCGCCAGGGGGGCCAACACTGAAGCTTTCTTT.

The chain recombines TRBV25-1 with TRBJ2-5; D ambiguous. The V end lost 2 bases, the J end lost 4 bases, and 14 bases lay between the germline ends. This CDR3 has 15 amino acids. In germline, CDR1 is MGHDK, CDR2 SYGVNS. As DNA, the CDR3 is TGTGCCAGCAGTGAAGAATTGAGCCGGACAGAGACCCAGTACTTC. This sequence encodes CASSEELSRTETQYF. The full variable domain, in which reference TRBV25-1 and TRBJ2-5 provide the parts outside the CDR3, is EADIYQTPRYLVIGTGKKITLECSQTMGHDKMYWYQQDPGMELHLIHYSYGVNSTEKGDLSSESTVSRIRTEHFPLTLESARPSHTSQYLCASSEELSRTETQYFGPGTRLLVL.

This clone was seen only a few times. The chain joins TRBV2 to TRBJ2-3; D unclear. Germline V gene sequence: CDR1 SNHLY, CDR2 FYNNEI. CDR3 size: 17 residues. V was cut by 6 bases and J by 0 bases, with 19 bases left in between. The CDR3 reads CASRFPFRGPSTDTQYF. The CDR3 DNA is TGTGCCAGCAGATTCCCCTTCCGCGGCCCTAGCACAGATACGCAGTATTTT.